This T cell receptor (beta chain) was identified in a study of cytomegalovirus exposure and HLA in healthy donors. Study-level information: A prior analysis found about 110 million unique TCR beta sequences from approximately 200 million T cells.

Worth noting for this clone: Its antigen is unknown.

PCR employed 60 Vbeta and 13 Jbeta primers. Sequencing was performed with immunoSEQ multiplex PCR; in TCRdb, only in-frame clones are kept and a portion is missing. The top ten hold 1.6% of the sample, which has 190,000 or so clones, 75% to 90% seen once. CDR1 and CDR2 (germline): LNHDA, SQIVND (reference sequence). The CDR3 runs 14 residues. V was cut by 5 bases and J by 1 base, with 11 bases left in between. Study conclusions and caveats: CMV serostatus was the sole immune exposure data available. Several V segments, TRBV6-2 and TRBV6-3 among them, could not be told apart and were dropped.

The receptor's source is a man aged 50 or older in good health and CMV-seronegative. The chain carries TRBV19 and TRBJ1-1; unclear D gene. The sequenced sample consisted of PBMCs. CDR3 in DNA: TGTGCCAGTAGTCTGCTGTTAGAGAACACTGAAGCTTTCTTT. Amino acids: CASSLLLENTEAFF. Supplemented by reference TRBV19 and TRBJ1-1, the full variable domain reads DGGITQSPKYLFRKEGQNVTLSCEQNLNHDAMYWYRQDPGQGLRLIYYSQIVNDFQKGDIAEGYSVSREKKESFPLTVTSAQKNPTAFYLCASSLLLENTEAFFGQGTRLTVV.